The source of this T cell receptor beta chain is a study of T-cell memory formation after mild COVID-19. Findings and caveats of the study: Pre-infection memory held some responding clones, suggesting pre-existing cross-reactive T cells responded.

V gave up 0 bases and J gave up 0 bases, with 6 bases separating them. The CDR3 totals 15 residues. The germline CDR1 and CDR2 sequences are SGHRS and YFSETQ. This clonotype came up many times. No antigen is known for it. TCRdb reanalysed the 5' RACE reads using MiXCR and keeps one entry per CDR3 protein. Of about 200,000 distinct CDR3 sequences listed, roughly 10% are singletons. This chain joins TRBV5-1 and TRBJ2-2; the D is unclear. This clonotype was obtained from a man aged 18 to 30 who had mild COVID-19 (a few samples of this study predate the infection). Cell type and time point are not known. Sequencing was done on a sample of PBMCs or a T cell subset sorted from them (not recorded which). CDR3 amino acids: CASSLERANTGELFF. CDR3 DNA: TGCGCCAGCAGCTTGGAAAGGGCGAACACCGGGGAGCTGTTTTTT.